This T cell receptor (beta chain) was documented in a study of blood T cells in healthy people across ages. Study observations and caveats: Roughly linear age-related decline in beta diversity appeared, significant by age around 40.

The ends were cut back, 6 bases at V and 5 bases at J, with 16 bases in the middle. The CDR3 is 13 residues long. Germline assignment: CDR1 DFQATT and CDR2 SNEGSKA (reference sequence). The authors ran a second PCR of about 7 to 12 cycles using a sample-barcoded 5' primer and a J-beta primer mix. All cDNA molecules were each tagged by a template-switch adaptor with 12 random nucleotides. TCRdb re-called the 5' RACE reads with MiXCR, one entry per CDR3 protein. The data contain 1.5 million to 2 million distinct CDR3 sequences, 28% of them singletons. Drawn from each donor were approximately 9.2 milliliters of peripheral blood. Regarding this clonotype: The target antigen is unknown.

This receptor was taken from a young woman in good health. Material for sequencing was blood. The rearrangement links TRBV20-1 to TRBJ2-5, with D perhaps TRBD2 (5 bases). Here the CDR3 reads CSAHRASSETQYF. CDR3 coding DNA: TGCAGTGCGCACCGTGCTAGCTCGGAGACCCAGTACTTC.